Below, 3 T cell receptor beta chains from the same sample are listed, as sequenced in a study of T cell responses to AZD1222 COVID-19 vaccine. The data were produced by immunoSEQ multiplex PCR, yet TCRdb's version contains in-frame clones alone and is incomplete. Counted here are around 180,000 clones, more than 70% occurring once; the ten biggest clones make up 26%. The sequenced sample was peripheral blood, obtained 28 days after the second AZD1222 dose. The receptors here all came from an adult who received the AZD1222 COVID-19 vaccine.

The chain couples TRBV28 to TRBJ2-7, with 12 bases aligning to TRBD2. Germline V CDR1 and CDR2: MDHEN, SYDVKM. After removal of 5 bases from V and 5 bases from J, the junction contained 7 bases not matched to a gene. This CDR3 has 15 amino acids. Written as DNA, the CDR3 is TGTGCCAGCAGTGATTTGACTAGCGGGAGTAACGAGCAGTACTTC. Its translation is CASSDLTSGSNEQYF.

The chain has TRBV7-9 and TRBJ2-7; D gene ambiguous. CDR3 size: 14 residues. Germline V gene lookup returns CDR1 SEHNR and CDR2 FQNEAQ (reference sequence). V lost 2 bases and J 5 bases, leaving 13 bases between the germline ends. CDR3 nucleotides: TGTGCCAGCAGCTTACAAGTTATCCCCCACGAGCAGTACTTC. It is translated as CASSLQVIPHEQYF.

The rearrangement links TRBV6-5 to TRBJ2-2; D gene uncertain. V was trimmed by 4 bases and J by 3 bases, leaving 9 bases between them. The CDR3 runs to 14 residues. The V gene's germline CDR1 is MNHEY and CDR2 SVGAGI. The CDR3 region has the DNA TGTGCCAGCAGTTCGTGGGTTTACACCGGGGAGCTGTTTTTT. Protein sequence: CASSSWVYTGELFF.